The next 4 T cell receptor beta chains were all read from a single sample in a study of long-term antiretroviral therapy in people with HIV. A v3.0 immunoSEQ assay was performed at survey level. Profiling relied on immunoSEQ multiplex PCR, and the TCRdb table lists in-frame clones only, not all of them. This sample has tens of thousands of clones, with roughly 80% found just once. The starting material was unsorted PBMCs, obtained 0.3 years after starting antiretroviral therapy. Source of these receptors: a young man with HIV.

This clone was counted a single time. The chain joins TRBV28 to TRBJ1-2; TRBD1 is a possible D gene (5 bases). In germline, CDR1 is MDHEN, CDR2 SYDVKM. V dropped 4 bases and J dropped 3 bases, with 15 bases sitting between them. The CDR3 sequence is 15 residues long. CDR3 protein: CASSYGATDHYGYTF. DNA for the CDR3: TGTGCCAGCAGTTATGGAGCGACAGACCACTATGGCTACACCTTC.

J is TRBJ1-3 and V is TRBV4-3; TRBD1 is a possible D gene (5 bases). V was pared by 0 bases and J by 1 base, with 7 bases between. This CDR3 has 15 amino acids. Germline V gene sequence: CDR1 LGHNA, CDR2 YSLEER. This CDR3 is CASSQERGSGNTIYF. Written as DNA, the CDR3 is TGCGCCAGCAGCCAAGAGAGGGGTTCTGGAAACACCATATATTTT.

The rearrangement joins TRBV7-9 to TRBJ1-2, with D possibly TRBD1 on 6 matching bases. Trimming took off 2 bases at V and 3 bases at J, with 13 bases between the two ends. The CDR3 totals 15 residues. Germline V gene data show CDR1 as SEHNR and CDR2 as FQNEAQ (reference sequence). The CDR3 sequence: CASSLWGAQDYGYTF. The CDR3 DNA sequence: TGTGCCAGCAGCTTATGGGGGGCTCAGGACTATGGCTACACCTTC.

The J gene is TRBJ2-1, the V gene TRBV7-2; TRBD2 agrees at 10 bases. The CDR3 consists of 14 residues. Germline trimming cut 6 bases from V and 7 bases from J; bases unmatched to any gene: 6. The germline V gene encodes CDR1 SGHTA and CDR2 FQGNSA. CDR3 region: CASRELAGLNEQFF. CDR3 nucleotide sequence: TGTGCCAGCAGAGAACTAGCGGGATTGAATGAGCAGTTCTTC.